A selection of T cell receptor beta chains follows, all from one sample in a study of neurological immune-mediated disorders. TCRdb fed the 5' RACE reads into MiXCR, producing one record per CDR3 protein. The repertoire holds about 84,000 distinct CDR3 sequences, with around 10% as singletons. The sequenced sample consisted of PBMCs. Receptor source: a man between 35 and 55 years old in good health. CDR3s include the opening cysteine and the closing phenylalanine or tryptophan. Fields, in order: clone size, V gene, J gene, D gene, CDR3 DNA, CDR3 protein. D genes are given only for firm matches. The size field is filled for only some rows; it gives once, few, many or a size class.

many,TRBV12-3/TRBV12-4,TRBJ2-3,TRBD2,TGTGCCAGCAGTCCAAGGGGCCTAGCGGGCACAGATACGCAGTATTTT,CASSPRGLAGTDTQYF
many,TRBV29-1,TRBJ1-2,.,TGCAGCGTTGAGGGGGTTAAGACAGGTCAAGGCTACACCTTC,CSVEGVKTGQGYTF
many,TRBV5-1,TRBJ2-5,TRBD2,TGCGCCAGCAGACCCTCACGACTAGCGGGGCGGGAGACCCAGTACTTC,CASRPSRLAGRETQYF
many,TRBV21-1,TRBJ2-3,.,TGTGCCAGCAACGGCCAGCAGCCTAGCACAGATACGCAGTATTTT,CASNGQQPSTDTQYF
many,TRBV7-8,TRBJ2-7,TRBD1,TGTGCCAGCAGTCAACGAGGACAGGGCTACGAGCAGTACTTC,CASSQRGQGYEQYF
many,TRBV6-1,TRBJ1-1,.,TGTGCCAGCAGTGACTTGGCAGGGACCATGAACACTGAAGCTTTCTTT,CASSDLAGTMNTEAFF
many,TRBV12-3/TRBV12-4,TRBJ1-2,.,TGTGCCAGCAGTTTTGCAGCGGATAGATATGGCTACACCTTC,CASSFAADRYGYTF
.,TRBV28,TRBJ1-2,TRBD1,TGTGCCAGCAGCACGACAGGGTCATATGGCTACACCTTC,CASSTTGSYGYTF
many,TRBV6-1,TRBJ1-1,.,TGTGCCAGCAGTGAATACGGCGACTGGGCTTTCTTT,CASSEYGDWAFF
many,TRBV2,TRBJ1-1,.,TGTGCCAGCCGTTTGGGACATCGGAGCGCTGAAGCTTTCTTT,CASRLGHRSAEAFF
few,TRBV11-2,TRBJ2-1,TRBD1,TGTGCCAGCAGCTTGGACAGGGGGCATAACAATGAGCAGTTCTTC,CASSLDRGHNNEQFF
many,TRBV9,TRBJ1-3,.,TGTGCCAGCAGCGTAGTGGGCGCGGCTGGAAACACCATATATTTT,CASSVVGAAGNTIYF
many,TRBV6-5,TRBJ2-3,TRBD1,TGTGCCAGCAGTTACGGGACAGGGAGCACAGATACGCAGTATTTT,CASSYGTGSTDTQYF
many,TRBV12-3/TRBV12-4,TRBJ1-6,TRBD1,TGTGCCAGCAGCCAGACAGGGCCGGGTTCACCCCTCCACTTT,CASSQTGPGSPLHF
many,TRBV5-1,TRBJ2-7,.,TGCGCCAGCAGCTTGGGTGACCCGCGAAGGGAGCAGTACTTC,CASSLGDPRREQYF
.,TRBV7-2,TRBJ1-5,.,TGTGCCAGCAGCTATAGGACAGCTAATCAGCCCCATCATTTT,CASSYRTANQPHHF
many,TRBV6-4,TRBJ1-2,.,TGTGCCAGCAAGCTCCCGACTTTAGGGTATGGCTACACCTTC,CASKLPTLGYGYTF
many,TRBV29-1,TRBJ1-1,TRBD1,TGCAGCGTACACAGGGGGGGCACTGAAGCTTTCTTT,CSVHRGGTEAFF
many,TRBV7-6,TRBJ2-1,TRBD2,TGTGCCAGCAGCCGTGGACTAGCGGGTTACAATGAGCAGTTCTTC,CASSRGLAGYNEQFF
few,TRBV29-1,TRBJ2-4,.,TGCAGCGGGCCGGAATCCTCCTCCAAAAACATTCAGTACTTC,CSGPESSSKNIQYF
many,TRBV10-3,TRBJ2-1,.,TGTGCCTCACAGGGCGGGGGATCCTACAATGAGCAGTTCTTC,CASQGGGSYNEQFF
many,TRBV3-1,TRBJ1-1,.,TGTGCCAGCAGCCAAGGCGTGGCGAACACTGAAGCTTTCTTT,CASSQGVANTEAFF